This T cell receptor (beta chain) emerged from a study of regulatory T cells in long-lasting Graves disease. General observations from the study: With persistent disease, TRBV28, TRBJ1-2 and TRBJ2-5 were the favored segments.

For this clonotype: No antigen is known for it.

Both iRepertoire HTBI primers and Arm-PCR of CDR3 regions were used to build the TCR beta libraries. TCRdb used MiXCR to reprocess the multiplex PCR reads, holding one entry per CDR3 protein. Found here are 350,000 to 500,000 distinct CDR3 sequences, about 17% of them singletons; the top ten hold 9.5% to 12%. Described time point: newly diagnosed GD, antithyroid drugs for less than 3 months. Extracted RNA from PBMCs served as the source of the TCR library. CDR1 and CDR2 (germline): DFQATT, SNEGSKA (reference sequence). The CDR3 runs to 13 residues. J gave up 4 bases and V 5 bases, and 7 bases lay outside the gene matches. Separately, the same data were catalogued under a study of T cells in Graves' hyperthyroidism and ophthalmopathy.

This sequence originates from a woman aged 25 to 39 with Graves disease. Sequenced material: peripheral blood mononuclear cells (PBMCs), taken at new diagnosis, from a patient treated with antithyroid drugs. This chain links TRBV20-1 with TRBJ2-7, with 8 bases lining up with TRBD1. CDR3 amino acids: CSALDREPYEQYF. In nucleotides, the CDR3 is TGCAGTGCTTTGGACAGGGAGCCTTACGAGCAGTACTTC.